The rows below give T cell receptor beta chains drawn from one sample of a study of T cell responses to AZD1222 COVID-19 vaccine. Profiling relied on immunoSEQ multiplex PCR, and the TCRdb table lists in-frame clones only, not all of them. The data hold 140,000 to 150,000 clones, with around nine tenths observed a single time. The sequenced sample was peripheral blood, obtained on day 0 of MenACWY control vaccination. These receptors originate from an adult in good health. CDR3s include the opening cysteine and the closing phenylalanine or tryptophan. A D gene is named only where the DNA matches it firmly. The listing skips clone size in some rows; elsewhere it reads once, few, many or a size class.

j_call | d_call | clone_size | v_call | cdr3_nt | cdr3_aa
TRBJ1-1 | NA | NA | TRBV28 | TGTGCCAGCACCTCGCACCCATCGAACACTGAAGCTTTCTTT | CASTSHPSNTEAFF
TRBJ2-3 | NA | NA | TRBV30 | TGTGCCTGGGGCGCGGGCGAGACGCAGTATTTT | CAWGAGETQYF
TRBJ1-5 | TRBD1 | NA | TRBV15 | TGTGCCACCAGCAGAGATCGGTTAACCGGGACAGGCACCAATCAGCCCCAGCATTTT | CATSRDRLTGTGTNQPQHF
TRBJ1-1 | NA | NA | TRBV3-1/TRBV3-2 | TGTGCCAGCAGCATGTTGAATCCCATTTCTCGCACTGAAGCTTTCTTT | CASSMLNPISRTEAFF
TRBJ2-7 | TRBD2 | once | TRBV4-1 | TGCGCCAGCAGCCAAGATCTGACTAGCGGGAGTTTCGACGAGCAGTACTTC | CASSQDLTSGSFDEQYF
TRBJ1-6 | TRBD1 | NA | TRBV7-9 | TGTGCCAGCCAGGGAGGGACAGGGGATTCACCCCTCCACTTT | CASQGGTGDSPLHF
TRBJ1-3 | NA | NA | TRBV9 | TGTGCCAGCAGCCCCCGGGGGAGCGTAAGCTCTGGAAACACCATATATTTT | CASSPRGSVSSGNTIYF
TRBJ2-1 | NA | NA | TRBV4-1 | TGCGCCAGCAGCCAAACCGAGGCCGGGGGCCCGGGGAGTGAGCAGTTCTTC | CASSQTEAGGPGSEQFF
TRBJ2-6 | NA | NA | TRBV15 | TGTGCCACCAGCCCAACTGGGAGTGGGGCCAACGTCCTGACTTTC | CATSPTGSGANVLTF
TRBJ2-1 | TRBD2 | NA | TRBV7-6 | TGTGCCAGCAGCAGGGGACTAGCGGACAATGAGCAGTTCTTC | CASSRGLADNEQFF
TRBJ2-5 | NA | NA | TRBV12-3/TRBV12-4 | TGTGCCAGCGGGTCCCTCCCAGAGACCCAGTACTTC | CASGSLPETQYF
TRBJ2-7 | TRBD2 | NA | TRBV4-1 | TGCGCCAGCAGCCAGCCGACTAGCGGGATTCCCTACGAGCAGTACTTC | CASSQPTSGIPYEQYF
TRBJ2-2 | NA | NA | TRBV7-3 | TGTGCCAGCAGATATCAGTCGAACACCGGGGAGCTGTTTTTT | CASRYQSNTGELFF
TRBJ1-2 | NA | NA | TRBV11-2 | TGTGCCAGCAGCTTAGATTTGGGGGGGTTCGGCTACACCTTC | CASSLDLGGFGYTF
TRBJ1-5 | NA | NA | TRBV5-6 | TGTGCCAGCAGCTTATACAACAATCAGCCCCAGCATTTT | CASSLYNNQPQHF
TRBJ1-6 | TRBD1 | NA | TRBV6-5 | TGTGCCAGCACCAGGGACAGGGATAAATCACCCCTCCACTTT | CASTRDRDKSPLHF
TRBJ2-1 | NA | NA | TRBV3-1/TRBV3-2 | TGTGCCAGCAGCCCCGTTGGTGCGGAGTCCTACAATGAGCAGTTCTTC | CASSPVGAESYNEQFF
TRBJ1-2 | NA | few | TRBV6-5 | TGTGCCAGCAGCCCCGACAGGAACTATGGCTACACCTTC | CASSPDRNYGYTF
TRBJ2-5 | NA | NA | TRBV6-5 | TGTGCCAGCAGCCCCTACTTGAAAGAGACCCAGTACTTC | CASSPYLKETQYF
TRBJ1-5 | NA | NA | TRBV5-1 | TGCGCCAGCAGCTTGGAAGGGGTAGACAATCAGCCCCAGCATTTT | CASSLEGVDNQPQHF
TRBJ1-2 | TRBD1 | NA | TRBV7-2 | TGTGCCAGCAGCCGGACAGGGGACGGAGCTAACTATGGCTACACCTTC | CASSRTGDGANYGYTF
TRBJ2-5 | NA | NA | TRBV7-9 | TGTGCCAGCAGCTTAGCGGGAGGGGGGGAGACCCAGTACTTC | CASSLAGGGETQYF
TRBJ1-6 | TRBD1 | NA | TRBV5-1 | TGCGCCAGCAGCCCAAGAGGGGGCCCAAATTCACCCCTCCACTTT | CASSPRGGPNSPLHF
TRBJ1-2 | NA | NA | TRBV6-5 | TGTGCCATCGGGACACCTGGGTTCGGCTACACCTTC | CAIGTPGFGYTF